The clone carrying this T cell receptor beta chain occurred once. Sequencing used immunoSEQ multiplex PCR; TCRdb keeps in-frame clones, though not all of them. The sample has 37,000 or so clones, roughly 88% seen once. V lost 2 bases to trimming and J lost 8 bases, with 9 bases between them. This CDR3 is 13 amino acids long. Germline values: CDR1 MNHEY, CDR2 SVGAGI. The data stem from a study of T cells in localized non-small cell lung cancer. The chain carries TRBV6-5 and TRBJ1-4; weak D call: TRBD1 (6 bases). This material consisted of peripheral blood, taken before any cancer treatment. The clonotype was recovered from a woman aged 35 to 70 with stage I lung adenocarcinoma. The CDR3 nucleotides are TGTGCCAGCAGTTACCTCGGGGGCGAAAAACTGTTTTTT. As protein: CASSYLGGEKLFF.